Listed here are 12 T cell receptor beta chains from one sample, sequenced in a study of T cell repertoires in cytomegalovirus infection. TCRdb ran MiXCR on the reads and lists one entry per CDR3 protein. The sample contains about 150,000 distinct CDR3 sequences, around 24% of which appear only once. The source material was PBMCs. These receptors were obtained from a human donor in good health (CMV status not recorded). Some clones in this sample may be carry-over from other donors' samples.

This clonotype was seen at least ten times. This rearrangement joins TRBV7-2 to TRBJ2-7; D perhaps matches TRBD2 (5 bases). This CDR3 has 14 amino acids. Trimming removed 0 bases from V and 2 bases from J, with 8 bases in between. Germline-derived CDR1 and CDR2 are SGHTA and FQGNSA. The CDR3 DNA sequence: TGTGCCAGCAGCTTAGCAGCGGAAGCCTACGAGCAGTACTTC. Protein product: CASSLAAEAYEQYF. Combining the CDR3 with reference TRBV7-2 and TRBJ2-7 gives the whole variable domain GAGVSQSPSNKVTEKGKDVELRCDPISGHTALYWYRQSLGQGLEFLIYFQGNSAPDKSGLPSDRFSAERTGGSVSTLTIQRTQQEDSAVYLCASSLAAEAYEQYFGPGTRLTVT.

A note on this clonotype: One base away lies a much larger clone, so this may be a sequencing read error. The V call is TRBV7-2, the J call TRBJ2-7; TRBD1 might be the D (6 bases). V lost 6 bases and J 3 bases, leaving 15 bases between the germline ends. The CDR3 runs 14 residues. Germline V lookup: CDR1 SGHTA, CDR2 FQGNSA. DNA for the CDR3: TGTGCCAGCAGTCCCGGGACATGGCTCTACGAGCAGTACTTC. Translating gives CASSPGTWLYEQYF.

This clonotype occurred many times. The V gene is TRBV4-1, the J gene TRBJ1-6; no clear D. The CDR3 runs 15 residues. V was trimmed by 0 bases and J by 0 bases, leaving 3 bases between them. Germline V gene sequence: CDR1 MGHRA, CDR2 YSYEKL. The CDR3 bases are TGCGCCAGCAGCCAAGACAGCTCCTATAATTCACCCCTCCACTTT. Protein product: CASSQDSSYNSPLHF.

This clonotype was observed at least ten times. The chain recombines TRBV7-2 with TRBJ1-6, with D possibly being TRBD1 (5 bases). V was shortened by 1 base and J by 6 bases, with 10 bases between the two germline ends. Germline loops: CDR1 SGHTA, CDR2 FQGNSA. The CDR3 sequence is 15 residues long. The CDR3 nucleotides are TGTGCCAGCAGCTTAGGACAGCTTTCTAATTCACCCCTCCACTTT. Amino acid sequence: CASSLGQLSNSPLHF.

This clonotype showed up just a few times. V and J are TRBV20-1 and TRBJ2-5; D possibly corresponds to TRBD2 (8 bases). This CDR3 is 16 amino acids long. The germline V gene has CDR1 DFQATT and CDR2 SNEGSKA (reference sequence). The ends were cut back, 3 bases at V and 5 bases at J, with 22 bases in the middle. The CDR3 nucleotides are TGCAGTGCTAGCCCACCCGGGACTAGGGACAGCGAGACCCAGTACTTC. Its protein product is CSASPPGTRDSETQYF.

This clonotype has more than one count but fewer than ten. The chain couples TRBV23-1 to TRBJ2-7; D gene uncertain. TRBV23-1 is designated an ORF whose function remains uncertain. The germline V and J ends were trimmed by 2 bases and 2 bases, with 16 bases remaining between them. There are 16 residues in the CDR3. The CDR3 here is CASSQVKTATPYEQYF. The CDR3 DNA is TGCGCCAGCAGTCAAGTCAAAACAGCTACTCCCTACGAGCAGTACTTC.

In this sample, this clonotype turned up a few times. J is TRBJ2-2 and V is TRBV5-1; 8 bases are a match to TRBD2. Germline trimming cut 4 bases from V and 6 bases from J; bases unmatched to any gene: 17. The CDR3 covers 18 residues. Germline V gene data show CDR1 as SGHRS and CDR2 as YFSETQ. CDR3 sequence reads: CASSPEGSGSPRAGELFF. DNA for the CDR3: TGCGCCAGCAGCCCAGAGGGAAGCGGGAGCCCAAGGGCCGGGGAGCTGTTTTTT.

This clonotype was seen more than once but under ten times. V gene TRBV20-1 combines with J gene TRBJ2-3; TRBD1 matches at 9 bases. The CDR3 has 15 residues. V was clipped by 4 bases and J by 1 base; unmatched bases: 6. Germline V gives CDR1 DFQATT, CDR2 SNEGSKA (reference sequence). The DNA of the CDR3 is TGCAGTGCTAACTACAGGGGGCCGGGCACAGATACGCAGTATTTT. Translation gives CSANYRGPGTDTQYF.

There are a few counts of this clonotype. The chain carries TRBV7-6 and TRBJ1-5, with 9 positions matching TRBD1. Trimming cost V 4 bases and J 5 bases; bases outside gene matches: 6. CDR3 length: 15 amino acids. Germline loops: CDR1 SGHVS, CDR2 FNYEAQ. The CDR3 bases are TGTGCCAGCAGCTCCGGGACAGGGCTCGATCAGCCCCAGCATTTT. This encodes CASSSGTGLDQPQHF.

This clonotype was recorded many times. CDR3 sequence (DNA): TGTGCCAGCAGTTACACTGACGGGGGAGGTACAGATACGCAGTATTTT. Residues: CASSYTDGGGTDTQYF. The V gene is TRBV28, the J gene TRBJ2-3; a weak D match, TRBD2 (6 bases). The germline CDR1 and CDR2 sequences are MDHEN and SYDVKM. V was pared by 4 bases and J by 3 bases, with 17 bases between. The CDR3 is made up of 16 amino acids.

This clonotype was counted many times. The chain uses TRBV12-3 or TRBV12-4 and TRBJ2-3; 7 nucleotides match TRBD2. This CDR3 has 14 amino acids. J gave up 0 bases and V 5 bases, and 2 bases lay outside the gene matches. CDR3 sequence: CASSPLASTDTQYF. The DNA of the CDR3 is TGTGCCAGCAGTCCACTAGCGAGCACAGATACGCAGTATTTT.

The chain combines TRBV2 with TRBJ2-1; D is unresolved. V was trimmed by 2 bases and J by 6 bases, leaving 11 bases between them. There are 14 residues in the CDR3. Per germline, CDR1 SNHLY and CDR2 FYNNEI. CDR3 in DNA: TGTGCCAGCAGTGAAATGGCGGAGCGCAATGAGCAGTTCTTC. As protein: CASSEMAERNEQFF.